The following is a T cell receptor (beta chain) sequence with its context. This clone occurred once. The target of this receptor is not known. The input lacks base qualities; no much larger clone sits a single base away. The data stem from a study of technical replicates of blood from a handful of donors listed by TCRdb under 2017. The library was produced with the immunoSEQ multiplex PCR assay. Here the immuneACCESS table is served through TCRdb, limited to in-frame sequences with V and J called. Missing clones are a known gap in these copies; in checked studies unresolved V genes cover under half, and the rest lacks a known reason. The sample has roughly 60,000 clones on record, 91% of them singletons. About 3.7% of the sample is taken by the ten largest. The sample comprised PBMCs. The source is a human donor in good health. Some clones in this sample may be carry-over from other donors' samples.

The DNA sequence is TGTGCCAGTGGGGTAGCGGGGGGGCTGGAAGAGACCCAGTACTTC. Its translation reads: CASGVAGGLEETQYF. Recombination linked TRBV6-1 to TRBJ2-5; TRBD2 fits 11 bases in the junction. The cysteine opens and the phenylalanine closes a CDR3 of 15 amino acids. Of the read, only the CDR3 DNA is kept; its 45 bases are in frame from base 1. The germline V gene specifies MNHNS as CDR1 and SASEGT as CDR2. Clipping removes 9 bases from V and 3 bases from J, with 9 as the unmatched junction base count.